This record covers a single T cell receptor beta chain. The data stem from a study of PD-1 blockade in classical Hodgkin lymphoma. This CDR3 contains 14 residues. Germline CDR1 reads GTSNPN; CDR2 reads SVGIG (reference sequence). V was pared by 0 bases and J by 2 bases, with 10 bases between. With no exception, relapse followed autologous stem cell transplantation in all patients, and brentuximab vedotin exposure varied. Reported best responses ranged across complete response, partial response or progressive disease. Measured with immunoSEQ multiplex PCR; TCRdb has only the in-frame clones, and not every one. The data show 10,000 to 15,000 clones, less than 90% seen once.

The sequence derives from a human donor with classical Hodgkin lymphoma. The chain uses TRBV30 and TRBJ1-2; D is ambiguous. The sequencing here drew on peripheral blood mononuclear cells (PBMCs), taken at baseline. This CDR3 reads CAWSVAQTNYGYTF. The CDR3, as DNA: TGTGCCTGGAGTGTAGCACAGACCAACTATGGCTACACCTTC.